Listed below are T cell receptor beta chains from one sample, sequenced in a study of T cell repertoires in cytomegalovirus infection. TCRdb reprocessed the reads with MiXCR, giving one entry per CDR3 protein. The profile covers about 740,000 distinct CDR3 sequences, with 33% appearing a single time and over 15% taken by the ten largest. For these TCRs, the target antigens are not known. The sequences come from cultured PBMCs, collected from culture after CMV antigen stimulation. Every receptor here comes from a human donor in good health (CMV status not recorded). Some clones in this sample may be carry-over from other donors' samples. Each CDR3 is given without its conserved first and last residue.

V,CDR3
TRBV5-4,ASSSTQGALNYGYT
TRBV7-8,ASSPQGGVYTDTQY
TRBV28,ASSQRGAYNEQF
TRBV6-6,ASSLIAGVYNEQF
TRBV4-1,ASSQVMDVDTEAF
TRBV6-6,ASSLQAGENIQY
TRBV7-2,ASSLIGGGAYEQY
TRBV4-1,ASSPSGKGSPLH
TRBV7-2,ASSSSLADIYNEQF
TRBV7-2,ASSLFGTGYNEQF
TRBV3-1,ASSQSRGDSPLH
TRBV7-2,ASSSLSFEQF
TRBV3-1,ASSLRDPTEAF
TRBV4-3,ASSLRQDVVDEQY